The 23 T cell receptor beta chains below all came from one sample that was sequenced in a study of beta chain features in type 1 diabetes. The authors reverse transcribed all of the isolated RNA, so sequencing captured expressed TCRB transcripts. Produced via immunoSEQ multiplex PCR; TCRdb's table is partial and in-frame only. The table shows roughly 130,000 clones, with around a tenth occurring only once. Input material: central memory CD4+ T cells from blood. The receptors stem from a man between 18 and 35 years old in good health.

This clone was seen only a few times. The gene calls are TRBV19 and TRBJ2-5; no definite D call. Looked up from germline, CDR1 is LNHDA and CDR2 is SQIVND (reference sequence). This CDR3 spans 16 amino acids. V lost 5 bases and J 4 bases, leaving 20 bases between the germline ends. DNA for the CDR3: TGTGCCAGTAGTCCTTTATTCGACATCGGCCGAGAGACCCAGTACTTC. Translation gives CASSPLFDIGRETQYF.

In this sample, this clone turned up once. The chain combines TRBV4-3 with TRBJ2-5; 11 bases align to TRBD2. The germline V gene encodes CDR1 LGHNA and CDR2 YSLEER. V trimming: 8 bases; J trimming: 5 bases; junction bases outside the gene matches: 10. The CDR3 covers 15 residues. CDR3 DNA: TGCGCCAGCGCGAGGCTAGCGGGGGGTTTGGAGACCCAGTACTTC. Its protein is CASARLAGGLETQYF.

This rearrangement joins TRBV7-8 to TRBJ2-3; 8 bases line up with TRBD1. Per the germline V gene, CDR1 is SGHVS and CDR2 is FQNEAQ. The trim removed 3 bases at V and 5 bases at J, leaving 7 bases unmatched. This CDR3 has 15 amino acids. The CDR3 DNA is TGTGCCAGCAGCTTCGGACAGGGTACGGGAGATACGCAGTATTTT. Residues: CASSFGQGTGDTQYF.

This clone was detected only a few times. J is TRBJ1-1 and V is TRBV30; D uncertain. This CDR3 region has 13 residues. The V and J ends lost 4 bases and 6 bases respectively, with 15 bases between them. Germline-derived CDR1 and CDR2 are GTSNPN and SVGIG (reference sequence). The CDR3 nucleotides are TGTGCCTGGAATGTACTGCTGGGCGCTGAAGCTTTCTTT. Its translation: CAWNVLLGAEAFF.

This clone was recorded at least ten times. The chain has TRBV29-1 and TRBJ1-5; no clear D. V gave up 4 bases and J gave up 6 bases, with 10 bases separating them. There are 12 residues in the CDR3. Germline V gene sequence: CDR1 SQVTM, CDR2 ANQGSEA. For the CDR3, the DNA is TGCAGCGTTGGAGGGTTGGGTCAGCCCCAGCATTTT. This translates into CSVGGLGQPQHF. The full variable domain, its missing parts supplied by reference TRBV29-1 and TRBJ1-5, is SAVISQKPSRDICQRGTSLTIQCQVDSQVTMMFWYRQQPGQSLTLIATANQGSEATYESGFVIDKFPISRPNLTFSTLTVSNMSPEDSSIYLCSVGGLGQPQHFGDGTRLSIL.

The CDR3 here is CSGGGGSTDTQYF. The CDR3 bases are TGCAGCGGTGGAGGAGGGAGCACAGATACGCAGTATTTT. This chain links TRBV29-1 with TRBJ2-3, with a weak D call TRBD2 (6 bases). The CDR3 spans 13 residues. Looked up from germline, CDR1 is SQVTM and CDR2 is ANQGSEA. V was shortened by 7 bases and J by 0 bases, with 11 bases between the two germline ends.

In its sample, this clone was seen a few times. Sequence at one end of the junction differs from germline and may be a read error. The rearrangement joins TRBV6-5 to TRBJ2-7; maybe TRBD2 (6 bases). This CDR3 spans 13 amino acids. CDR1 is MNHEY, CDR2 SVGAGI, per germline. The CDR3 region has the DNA TGTGCCAGCAGACCTACTAGCTCCCACGAGCAGTACTTC. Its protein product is CASRPTSSHEQYF.

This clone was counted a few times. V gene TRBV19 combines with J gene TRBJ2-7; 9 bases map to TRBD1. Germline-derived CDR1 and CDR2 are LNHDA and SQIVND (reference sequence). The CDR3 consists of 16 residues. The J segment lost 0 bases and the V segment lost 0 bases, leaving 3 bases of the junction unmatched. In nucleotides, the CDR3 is TGTGCCAGTAGTATAGATGGGACAGGGTTCTCCTACGAGCAGTACTTC. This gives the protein CASSIDGTGFSYEQYF.

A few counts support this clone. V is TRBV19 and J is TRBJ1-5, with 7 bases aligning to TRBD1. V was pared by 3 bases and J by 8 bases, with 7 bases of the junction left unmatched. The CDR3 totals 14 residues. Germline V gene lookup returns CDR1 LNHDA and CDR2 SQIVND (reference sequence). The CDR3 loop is CASSIWQGVEPQHF. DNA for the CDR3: TGTGCCAGTAGTATCTGGCAGGGGGTCGAGCCCCAGCATTTT.

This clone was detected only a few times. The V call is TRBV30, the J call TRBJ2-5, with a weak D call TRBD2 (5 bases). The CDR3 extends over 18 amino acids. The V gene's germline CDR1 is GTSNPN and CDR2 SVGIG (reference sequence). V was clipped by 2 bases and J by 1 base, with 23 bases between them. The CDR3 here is CAWSTRRASGRPQETQYF. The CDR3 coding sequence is TGTGCCTGGAGTACACGACGGGCCTCGGGGAGACCCCAAGAGACCCAGTACTTC. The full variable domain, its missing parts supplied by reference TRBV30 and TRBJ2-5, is SQTIHQWPATLVQPVGSPLSLECTVEGTSNPNLYWYRQAAGRGLQLLFYSVGIGQISSEVPQNLSASRPQDRQFILSSKKLLLSDSGFYLCAWSTRRASGRPQETQYFGPGTRLLVL.

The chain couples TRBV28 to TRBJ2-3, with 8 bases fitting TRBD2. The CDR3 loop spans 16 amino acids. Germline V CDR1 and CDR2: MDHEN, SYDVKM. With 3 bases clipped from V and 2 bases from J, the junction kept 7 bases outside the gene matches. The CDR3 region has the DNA TGTGCCAGCAGTTTTAGTCGAGCGGGGGCCACAGATACGCAGTATTTT. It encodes CASSFSRAGATDTQYF.

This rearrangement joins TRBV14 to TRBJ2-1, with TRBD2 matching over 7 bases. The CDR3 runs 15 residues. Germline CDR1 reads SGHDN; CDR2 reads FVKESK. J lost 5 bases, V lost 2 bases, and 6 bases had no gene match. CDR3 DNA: TGTGCCAGCAGCCAACAACTAGCGAGCCACAATGAGCAGTTCTTC. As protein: CASSQQLASHNEQFF.

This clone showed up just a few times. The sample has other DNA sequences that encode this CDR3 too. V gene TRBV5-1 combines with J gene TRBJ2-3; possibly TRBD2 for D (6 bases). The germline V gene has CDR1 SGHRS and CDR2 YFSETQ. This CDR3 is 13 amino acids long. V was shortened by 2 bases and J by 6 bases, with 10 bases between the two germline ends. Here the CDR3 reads CASSFPGEDTQYF. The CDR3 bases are TGCGCCAGCAGCTTCCCGGGGGAGGATACGCAGTATTTT.

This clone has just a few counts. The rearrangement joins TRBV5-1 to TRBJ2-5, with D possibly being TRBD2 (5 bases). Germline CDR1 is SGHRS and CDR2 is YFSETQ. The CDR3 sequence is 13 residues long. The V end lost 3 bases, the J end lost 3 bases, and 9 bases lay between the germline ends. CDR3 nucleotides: TGCGCCAGCAGCTCCAGCGGTGAAGAGACCCAGTACTTC. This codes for CASSSSGEETQYF.

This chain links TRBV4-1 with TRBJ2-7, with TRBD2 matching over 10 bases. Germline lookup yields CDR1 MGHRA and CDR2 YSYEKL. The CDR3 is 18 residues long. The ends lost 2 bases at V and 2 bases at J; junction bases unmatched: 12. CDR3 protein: CASSQTPSGGPEPYEQYF. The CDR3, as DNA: TGCGCCAGCAGCCAAACTCCTAGCGGGGGCCCGGAACCCTACGAGCAGTACTTC.

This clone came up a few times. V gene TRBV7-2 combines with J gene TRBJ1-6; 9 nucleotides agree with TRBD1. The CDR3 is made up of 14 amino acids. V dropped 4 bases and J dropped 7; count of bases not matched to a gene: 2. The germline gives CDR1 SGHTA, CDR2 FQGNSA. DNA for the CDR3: TGTGCCAGCAGCTCGGGACAGGGCAATTCACCCCTCCACTTT. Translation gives CASSSGQGNSPLHF.

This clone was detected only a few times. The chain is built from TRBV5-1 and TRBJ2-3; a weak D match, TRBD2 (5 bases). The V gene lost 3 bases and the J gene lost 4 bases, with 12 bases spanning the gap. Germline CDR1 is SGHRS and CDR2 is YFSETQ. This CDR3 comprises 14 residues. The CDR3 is CASSYVPGADTQYF. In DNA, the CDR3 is TGCGCCAGCAGCTACGTACCCGGGGCAGATACGCAGTATTTT.

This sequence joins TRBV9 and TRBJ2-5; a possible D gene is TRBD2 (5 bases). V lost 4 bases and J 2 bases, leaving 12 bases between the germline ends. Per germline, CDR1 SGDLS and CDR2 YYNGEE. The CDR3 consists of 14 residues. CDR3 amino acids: CASSSGLVQETQYF. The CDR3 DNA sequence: TGTGCCAGCAGCTCAGGACTTGTTCAAGAGACCCAGTACTTC.

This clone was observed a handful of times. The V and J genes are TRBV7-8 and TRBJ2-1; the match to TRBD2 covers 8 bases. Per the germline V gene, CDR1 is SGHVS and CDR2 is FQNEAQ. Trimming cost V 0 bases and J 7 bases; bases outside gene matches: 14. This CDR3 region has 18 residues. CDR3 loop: CASSLARADGGALNEQFF. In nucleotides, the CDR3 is TGTGCCAGCAGCTTAGCGAGGGCTGACGGGGGGGCCCTTAATGAGCAGTTCTTC.

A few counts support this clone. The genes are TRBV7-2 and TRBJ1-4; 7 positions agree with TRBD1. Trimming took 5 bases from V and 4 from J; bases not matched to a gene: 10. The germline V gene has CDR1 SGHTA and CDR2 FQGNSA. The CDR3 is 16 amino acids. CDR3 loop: CASSPRTGRDNEKLFF. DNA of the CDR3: TGTGCCAGCAGCCCAAGGACAGGTCGAGATAATGAAAAACTGTTTTTT.

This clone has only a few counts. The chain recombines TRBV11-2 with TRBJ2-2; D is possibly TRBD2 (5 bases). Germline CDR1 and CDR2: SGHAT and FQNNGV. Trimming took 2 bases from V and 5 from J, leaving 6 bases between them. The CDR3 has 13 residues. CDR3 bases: TGTGCCAGCAGCTTATCGGGGACCGGGGAGCTGTTTTTT. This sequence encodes CASSLSGTGELFF.

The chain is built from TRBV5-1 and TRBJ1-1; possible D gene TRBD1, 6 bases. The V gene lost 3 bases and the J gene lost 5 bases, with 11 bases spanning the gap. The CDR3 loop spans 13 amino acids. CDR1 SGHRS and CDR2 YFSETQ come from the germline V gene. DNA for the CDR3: TGCGCCAGCAGCTACAGGGAGGGGACTGAAGCTTTCTTT. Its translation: CASSYREGTEAFF.

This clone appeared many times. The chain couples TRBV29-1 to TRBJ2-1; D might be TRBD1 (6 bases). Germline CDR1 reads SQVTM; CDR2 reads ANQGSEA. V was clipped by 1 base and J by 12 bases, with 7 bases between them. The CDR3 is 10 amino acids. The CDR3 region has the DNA TGCAGCGTTGAAGTAGGGGGGCAGTTCTTC. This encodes CSVEVGGQFF.